This is a list of T cell receptor beta chains from one sample in a study of blood T cell repertoires in COVID-19. The assay was immunoSEQ multiplex PCR, and TCRdb's table has in-frame clones only and misses some. The sample holds 250,000 to 350,000 clones, over 75% seen once. Sequenced material: PBMCs or T cells enriched from blood (not recorded which). These receptors all come from a woman aged 25 to 39 who had recovered from COVID-19. The CDR3 runs from the conserved cysteine through the conserved F or W. D genes are given only for firm matches. Expanded clones get a size class; other rows say once, few or many, or leave the size out.

D: -; J: TRBJ1-1; size: -; V: TRBV5-1; DNA: TGCGCCAGCAGCTCGAGTACGTTGAACACTGAAGCTTTCTTT; CDR3: CASSSSTLNTEAFF
D: TRBD1; J: TRBJ2-1; size: -; V: TRBV7-3; DNA: TGTGCCAGCAGCCCCCCGGGACAGGCCTACAATGAGCAGTTCTTC; CDR3: CASSPPGQAYNEQFF
D: -; J: TRBJ2-2; size: -; V: TRBV14; DNA: TGTGCCAGCAGCCAAGTAGCCGGTTCGAACACCGGGGAGCTGTTTTTT; CDR3: CASSQVAGSNTGELFF
D: -; J: TRBJ1-5; size: once; V: TRBV21-1; DNA: TGTGCCAGCAGCAAAGGACAGGAGAATCAGCCCCAGCATTTT; CDR3: CASSKGQENQPQHF
D: -; J: TRBJ2-7; size: -; V: TRBV7-9; DNA: TGTGCCAGCAGACAGGGAAGCACCTACGAGCAGTACTTC; CDR3: CASRQGSTYEQYF
D: TRBD2; J: TRBJ2-5; size: -; V: TRBV7-8; DNA: TGTGCCAGCAGTGCCAGACTAGCGGAAGAGACCCAGTACTTC; CDR3: CASSARLAEETQYF
D: TRBD2; J: TRBJ2-1; size: -; V: TRBV27; DNA: TGTGCCAGCAGTATCATAGCGGGAGGGCCAGCCAATGAGCAGTTCTTC; CDR3: CASSIIAGGPANEQFF
D: TRBD1; J: TRBJ2-2; size: -; V: TRBV5-6; DNA: TGTGCCAGCAGCTTGCTGGGACAGGGGGTGGGGGAGCTGTTTTTT; CDR3: CASSLLGQGVGELFF
D: TRBD1; J: TRBJ1-2; size: -; V: TRBV4-1; DNA: TGCGCCAGCAGCCAACAGGGAGACAGGGGTTATTATGGCTACACCTTC; CDR3: CASSQQGDRGYYGYTF
D: TRBD2; J: TRBJ2-7; size: -; V: TRBV3-1/TRBV3-2; DNA: TGTGCCAGCAGCCCCGGGACTAGTTCCTACGAGCAGTACTTC; CDR3: CASSPGTSSYEQYF
D: -; J: TRBJ1-5; size: -; V: TRBV27; DNA: TGTGCCAGCAGTCCCGGAGCGAGGAGCAATCAGCCCCAGCATTTT; CDR3: CASSPGARSNQPQHF
D: -; J: TRBJ1-1; size: -; V: TRBV28; DNA: TGTGCCAGCAGTATCTTCAACAGCATAAACACTGAAGCTTTCTTT; CDR3: CASSIFNSINTEAFF
D: -; J: TRBJ2-7; size: few; V: TRBV5-6; DNA: TGTGCCAGCAGCTTGGCCGGGGTAGACAGGAGCCCGGGGCGCGAGCAGTACTTC; CDR3: CASSLAGVDRSPGREQYF
D: TRBD1; J: TRBJ2-2; size: -; V: TRBV28; DNA: TGTGCCAGCAGCAAGACAGGGCCTGTCCGGACCGGGGAGCTGTTTTTT; CDR3: CASSKTGPVRTGELFF
D: -; J: TRBJ1-1; size: -; V: TRBV9; DNA: TGTGCCAGCAGCGTATTAGGGGGAGCGAACACTGAAGCTTTCTTT; CDR3: CASSVLGGANTEAFF
D: TRBD1; J: TRBJ1-2; size: -; V: TRBV5-4; DNA: TGTGCCAGCAGCGTGGACAGGGACTATGGCTACACCTTC; CDR3: CASSVDRDYGYTF
D: -; J: TRBJ1-6; size: -; V: TRBV19; DNA: TGTGCCAGTAGTATAGTGCCAGGCGTCGGTTCACCCCTCCACTTT; CDR3: CASSIVPGVGSPLHF
D: TRBD1; J: TRBJ1-6; size: once; V: TRBV12-3/TRBV12-4; DNA: TGTGCCAGCAGAGGGACAGGGAATTCACCCCTCCACTTT; CDR3: CASRGTGNSPLHF
D: TRBD2; J: TRBJ2-3; size: -; V: TRBV5-1; DNA: TGCGCCAGCAGCCCAACAACTAGCGGGGGGGCTTATACGCAGTATTTT; CDR3: CASSPTTSGGAYTQYF
D: -; J: TRBJ2-1; size: -; V: TRBV4-3; DNA: TGCGCCAGCAGCCAAGCTAGCGTTAGCTCCTACAATGAGCAGTTCTTC; CDR3: CASSQASVSSYNEQFF
D: -; J: TRBJ2-1; size: -; V: TRBV14; DNA: TGTGCCAGCAGCCAAGATTGGGGGGAGAGGACAGGTCACGATGAGCAGTTCTTC; CDR3: CASSQDWGERTGHDEQFF
D: TRBD2; J: TRBJ2-3; size: -; V: TRBV5-6; DNA: TGTGCCAGCATAGTACTAGCGGGGGGGACAGATACGCAGTATTTT; CDR3: CASIVLAGGTDTQYF
D: TRBD2; J: TRBJ2-1; size: -; V: TRBV7-2; DNA: TGTGCCAGCAGCCCCCGGGAGATAGCGGGGGGCTCCTACAATGAGCAGTTCTTC; CDR3: CASSPREIAGGSYNEQFF
D: TRBD1; J: TRBJ1-2; size: once; V: TRBV24-1; DNA: TGTGCCACCAGTGACCCGGGACAGGGGTTTTGGGGTGGCTACACCTTC; CDR3: CATSDPGQGFWGGYTF
D: -; J: TRBJ2-1; size: -; V: TRBV7-6; DNA: TGTGCCAGCAGCCCCGGCGGGGTGGGCAATGAGCAGTTCTTC; CDR3: CASSPGGVGNEQFF
D: TRBD1; J: TRBJ2-3; size: -; V: TRBV5-1; DNA: TGCGCCAGCAGCTTAGGGGGACAGGCTAGCACAGATACGCAGTATTTT; CDR3: CASSLGGQASTDTQYF
D: -; J: TRBJ1-2; size: -; V: TRBV11-3; DNA: TGTGCCAGCAGCTTAGTGGGCAGGACTAACTATGGCTACACCTTC; CDR3: CASSLVGRTNYGYTF
D: -; J: TRBJ1-5; size: -; V: TRBV3-1/TRBV3-2; DNA: TGTGCCAGCAGCTACAGACCGAAAAATCAGCCCCAGCATTTT; CDR3: CASSYRPKNQPQHF
D: TRBD1; J: TRBJ1-1; size: -; V: TRBV13; DNA: TGTGCCAGCAGCTTAGGGACAGGGGGGCCTGAAGCTTTCTTT; CDR3: CASSLGTGGPEAFF
D: TRBD2; J: TRBJ2-3; size: -; V: TRBV5-1; DNA: TGCGCCAGCAGCATAGGGACTAGCGGGGGGAAAGCAGATACGCAGTATTTT; CDR3: CASSIGTSGGKADTQYF
D: TRBD1; J: TRBJ2-7; size: -; V: TRBV5-4; DNA: TGTGCCAGCAGCCTGGGGACAGGGGGCGGCTACGAGCAGTACTTC; CDR3: CASSLGTGGGYEQYF
D: -; J: TRBJ2-1; size: -; V: TRBV6-5; DNA: TGTGCCAGCAGTTACTCTCTCCACAATGAGCAGTTCTTC; CDR3: CASSYSLHNEQFF
D: TRBD1; J: TRBJ1-6; size: -; V: TRBV3-1/TRBV3-2; DNA: TGTGCCAGCAGCCAAGAAAGACAGGGATATTCACCCCTCCACTTT; CDR3: CASSQERQGYSPLHF
D: -; J: TRBJ1-2; size: -; V: TRBV7-9; DNA: TGTGCCAGCAGTCCAGTGGCCCCTAACTATGGCTACACCTTC; CDR3: CASSPVAPNYGYTF
D: TRBD1; J: TRBJ2-5; size: -; V: TRBV12-3/TRBV12-4; DNA: TGTGCCAGCAGTTCTGGGACAGGGGAGACCCAGTACTTC; CDR3: CASSSGTGETQYF
D: -; J: TRBJ1-6; size: -; V: TRBV28; DNA: TGTGCCAGCAGTTTCCGAGGGGGAAGTTCACCCCTCCACTTT; CDR3: CASSFRGGSSPLHF
D: TRBD1; J: TRBJ1-2; size: -; V: TRBV24-1; DNA: TGTGCCACCAGTTCGACAGGGGGCTATGGCTACACCTTC; CDR3: CATSSTGGYGYTF